The 17 T cell receptor beta chains in this list originate from one sample, sequenced in a study of monozygotic twins with inflammatory bowel disease. TCRdb re-called the 5' RACE reads; one entry per CDR3 protein, DNA not given. Its table records 150,000 to 200,000 distinct CDR3 sequences. The source material was blood. These receptors were taken from a human donor with ulcerative colitis or Crohn's disease, or a healthy co-twin of an affected twin (not recorded which).

V usage is TRBV5-1 and J usage is TRBJ2-2; TCRdb picks TRBD2, but there is no DNA to check that call. Germline V lookup: CDR1 SGHRS, CDR2 YFSETQ. The CDR3 loop spans 18 amino acids. CDR3 residues: CASSLSASGSLYTGELFF.

The rearrangement uses TRBV7-2 and TRBJ2-3; no DNA is available, so the TRBD1 call from TCRdb remains unchecked. CDR3 length: 15 residues. The germline V gene has CDR1 SGHTA and CDR2 FQGNSA. CDR3 in amino acids: CASTNRGVFTDTQYF. The whole variable domain, remainder taken from reference TRBV7-2 and TRBJ2-3, is GAGVSQSPSNKVTEKGKDVELRCDPISGHTALYWYRQSLGQGLEFLIYFQGNSAPDKSGLPSDRFSAERTGGSVSTLTIQRTQQEDSAVYLCASTNRGVFTDTQYFGPGTRLTVL.

CDR3 sequence: CASSSTSGRILGTDTQYF. The chain employs TRBV12-3 or TRBV12-4 and TRBJ2-3; TCRdb's D call, TRBD2, is unchecked because there is no DNA. There are 18 residues in the CDR3.

This rearrangement joins TRBV6-2 or TRBV6-3 to TRBJ2-4; with no DNA, the TCRdb D assignment of TRBD1 cannot be verified. Germline-derived CDR1 and CDR2 are MNHEY and SVGEGT. The CDR3 totals 19 residues. Here the CDR3 reads CASSDPGTGAIEAKNIQYF.

The chain carries TRBV6-4 and TRBJ1-5; there is no DNA to check the TCRdb D call of TRBD1. CDR1 is MRHNA and CDR2 is SNTAGT in the germline V gene. This CDR3 comprises 16 residues. This CDR3 is CASSDSPGGSNQPQHF.

The CDR3: CASSLAGGDEAFF. The V and J genes are TRBV5-1 and TRBJ1-1. The CDR3 sequence is 13 residues long. Germline V lookup: CDR1 SGHRS, CDR2 YFSETQ. Supplemented by reference TRBV5-1 and TRBJ1-1, the full variable domain reads KAGVTQTPRYLIKTRGQQVTLSCSPISGHRSVSWYQQTPGQGLQFLFEYFSETQRNKGNFPGRFSGRQFSNSRSEMNVSTLELGDSALYLCASSLAGGDEAFFGQGTRLTVV.

The V call is TRBV28, the J call TRBJ2-1; TCRdb calls TRBD2, which cannot be checked without DNA. The CDR3 spans 16 residues. Germline V gives CDR1 MDHEN, CDR2 SYDVKM. CDR3 region: CASSDLRLAGYNEQFF.

This chain joins TRBV5-1 and TRBJ2-5; checking the TCRdb D call of TRBD1 is not possible without DNA. The germline CDR1 and CDR2 sequences are SGHRS and YFSETQ. The CDR3 is 15 residues long. The CDR3 sequence is CASSLGQGIFETQYF.

The chain is built from TRBV4-2 and TRBJ2-4; TCRdb's assignment of TRBD2 cannot be checked, as there is no DNA. Germline CDR1 reads LGHNA; CDR2 reads YNFKEQ. This CDR3 has 17 amino acids. CDR3 sequence reads: CASSQDKPGLGGNIQYF.

V and J are TRBV20-1 and TRBJ2-3; TCRdb proposes TRBD2, but this gene call is untestable without DNA. The CDR3 totals 14 residues. From germline, CDR1 is DFQATT and CDR2 SNEGSKA (reference sequence). This chain's CDR3 is CSELSGSGTDPQYF.

The gene calls are TRBV5-1 and TRBJ1-1; TCRdb indicates TRBD1, and absent DNA this call remains unverified. From germline, CDR1 is SGHRS and CDR2 YFSETQ. The CDR3 runs 15 residues. CDR3 protein: CASSLGGAGNTEAFF.

This sequence joins TRBV18 and TRBJ2-5. This CDR3 spans 15 amino acids. CDR1 is KGHSH, CDR2 LQKENI, per germline. This CDR3 reads CASSPPSQIQETQYF.

This CDR3 reads CATSRDRQGDNEQFF. This chain uses TRBV15 with TRBJ2-1; TCRdb designates TRBD1, a call that cannot be tested without DNA. Germline V lookup: CDR1 LNHNV, CDR2 YYDKDF (reference sequence). This CDR3 has 15 residues. Full variable domain (rest looked up from reference TRBV15 and TRBJ2-1): DAMVIQNPRYQVTQFGKPVTLSCSQTLNHNVMYWYQQKSSQAPKLLFHYYDKDFNNEADTPDNFQSRRPNTSFCFLDIRSPGLGDTAMYLCATSRDRQGDNEQFFGPGTRLTVL.

The chain recombines TRBV5-4 with TRBJ1-1; TCRdb names TRBD1, which stays unverified in the absence of DNA. From germline, CDR1 is SGHNT and CDR2 YYREEE (reference sequence). The CDR3 runs 13 residues. This CDR3 reads CASRPTGDTEAFF.

The genes are TRBV5-1 and TRBJ1-1. The CDR3 runs to 15 residues. Germline V gives CDR1 SGHRS, CDR2 YFSETQ. CDR3 in amino acids: CASSLGQRRNTEAFF. The whole variable domain, filled in from reference TRBV5-1 and TRBJ1-1, reads KAGVTQTPRYLIKTRGQQVTLSCSPISGHRSVSWYQQTPGQGLQFLFEYFSETQRNKGNFPGRFSGRQFSNSRSEMNVSTLELGDSALYLCASSLGQRRNTEAFFGQGTRLTVV.

V gene TRBV5-1 combines with J gene TRBJ2-1; absent DNA, TCRdb's TRBD2 call cannot be checked. The CDR3 is made up of 19 amino acids. CDR1 and CDR2 from the germline V gene are SGHRS and YFSETQ. CDR3 region: CASSFQTSGFGIRGNEQFF.

This chain joins TRBV27 and TRBJ1-6; TCRdb proposes TRBD1, but this gene call is untestable without DNA. The CDR3 contains 15 residues. Germline V gene lookup returns CDR1 MNHEY and CDR2 SMNVEV (reference sequence). This chain's CDR3 is CASLKQGSYNSPLHF.